This T cell receptor beta chain was identified in a study of blood T cell repertoires in COVID-19. This clone was seen more than once but under ten times. From germline, CDR1 is WNHNN and CDR2 SYGVQD (reference sequence). V lost 7 bases and J lost 9, with 16 bases in between. The CDR3 consists of 13 residues. Those enrolled, adults aged 18 to 89 years, came from about two dozen US areas. The protocol was immunoSEQ multiplex PCR, while the TCRdb copy is restricted to in-frame clones and leaves out a portion. The repertoire holds nearly 250,000 clones, 85% to 90% seen once, with 0.85% to 0.95% in the top ten.

The V call is TRBV10-1, the J call TRBJ2-1, with D perhaps TRBD2 (6 bases). The sequenced material came from PBMCs or T cells enriched from blood (not recorded which). This TCR was sampled from a man aged 45-65 years who had been exposed to COVID-19. CDR3 coding DNA: TGCGCCAGCACCCCGCGGGGCCAGGGTGAGCAGTTCTTC. This translates into CASTPRGQGEQFF.